The 23 T cell receptor beta chains listed next were all sequenced from one sample in a study of cytomegalovirus exposure and HLA in healthy donors. The PCR had 60 Vbeta and 13 Jbeta primers. TCRdb's table, derived via immunoSEQ multiplex PCR, lists solely in-frame clones and lacks some. Here the sample spans 150,000 to 200,000 clones, 82% being singletons. The specimen was PBMCs. The receptor source for this set is a girl aged 10 to 17 in good health and CMV-seropositive.

The V call is TRBV29-1, the J call TRBJ2-7, with D possibly TRBD1 on 6 matching bases. Trimming took off 0 bases at V and 2 bases at J, with 11 bases between the two ends. In germline, CDR1 is SQVTM, CDR2 ANQGSEA. The CDR3 totals 14 residues. The CDR3 spells CSVEEAGVAYEQYF. CDR3 bases: TGCAGCGTTGAAGAGGCAGGGGTTGCCTACGAGCAGTACTTC.

As to this clone: Other DNA sequences in the same sample also yield this CDR3. The chain links TRBV30 to TRBJ1-3, with 9 bases that match TRBD1. From germline, CDR1 is GTSNPN and CDR2 SVGIG (reference sequence). The trim removed 5 bases at V and 0 bases at J, leaving 2 bases unmatched. This CDR3 is 14 amino acids long. The DNA of the CDR3 is TGTGCCTGGGGGACAGGGTTCTCTGGAAACACCATATATTTT. Translated, it gives CAWGTGFSGNTIYF.

The chain recombines TRBV6-1 with TRBJ2-5; 11 nucleotides line up with TRBD1. Germline V CDR1 and CDR2: MNHNS, SASEGT. J was trimmed by 6 bases and V by 4 bases; bases with no gene match: 16. CDR3 length equals 18 residues. The CDR3 reads CASSGVASRTGGTKTQYF. The CDR3 DNA sequence: TGTGCCAGCAGTGGGGTGGCCTCTCGGACAGGGGGCACGAAGACCCAGTACTTC.

This chain joins TRBV30 and TRBJ1-1; D is undetermined. The germline gives CDR1 GTSNPN, CDR2 SVGIG (reference sequence). V was pared by 0 bases and J by 10 bases, with 12 bases between. The CDR3 is made up of 12 amino acids. The CDR3 sequence: CAWSVNREGAFF. The CDR3 region has the DNA TGTGCCTGGAGTGTAAATAGAGAGGGAGCTTTCTTT. Together with reference TRBV30 and TRBJ1-1, the CDR3 gives the full variable domain: SQTIHQWPATLVQPVGSPLSLECTVEGTSNPNLYWYRQAAGRGLQLLFYSVGIGQISSEVPQNLSASRPQDRQFILSSKKLLLSDSGFYLCAWSVNREGAFFGQGTRLTVV.

This clone was counted between two and nine times. The chain is built from TRBV7-6 and TRBJ2-7; no clear D. This CDR3 spans 14 amino acids. V lost 4 bases, J lost 3 bases, and 13 bases lay in between. Germline assignment: CDR1 SGHVS and CDR2 FNYEAQ. The CDR3 region is CASSSVSPNYEQYF. The DNA for the CDR3 is TGTGCCAGCAGCTCGGTCTCCCCAAACTACGAGCAGTACTTC.

This clone was seen a few times. The chain employs TRBV5-1 and TRBJ2-3, with TRBD2 matching over 9 bases. In germline, CDR1 is SGHRS, CDR2 YFSETQ. V was clipped by 0 bases and J by 2 bases; unmatched bases: 4. The CDR3 has 16 amino acids. CDR3 residues: CASSLEAGGHTDTQYF. The CDR3 nucleotides read TGCGCCAGCAGCTTGGAAGCGGGGGGCCACACAGATACGCAGTATTTT.

V gene TRBV5-1 combines with J gene TRBJ1-1; the D gene is possibly TRBD1 (6 bases). Trimming took 0 bases from V and 1 from J, leaving 16 bases between them. Germline CDR1 reads SGHRS; CDR2 reads YFSETQ. CDR3 length equals 17 residues. The CDR3 here is CASSLAQRAGANTEAFF. The CDR3 nucleotides are TGCGCCAGCAGCTTGGCCCAAAGAGCGGGGGCGAACACTGAAGCTTTCTTT.

The chain links TRBV5-6 to TRBJ1-3; D is unresolved. The CDR3 extends over 16 amino acids. V dropped 0 bases and J dropped 0 bases, with 10 bases sitting between them. The V gene's germline CDR1 is SGHDT and CDR2 YYEEEE. CDR3 nucleotides: TGTGCCAGCAGCTTGGTCAGTTCCCTCTCTGGAAACACCATATATTTT. This encodes CASSLVSSLSGNTIYF. Looking up the rest from reference TRBV5-6 and TRBJ1-3 gives the full variable domain: DAGVTQSPTHLIKTRGQQVTLRCSPKSGHDTVSWYQQALGQGPQFIFQYYEEEERQRGNFPDRFSGHQFPNYSSELNVNALLLGDSALYLCASSLVSSLSGNTIYFGEGSWLTVV.

This chain uses TRBV7-2 with TRBJ2-5; D is ambiguous. The germline gives CDR1 SGHTA, CDR2 FQGNSA. CDR3 length: 14 amino acids. Trimming left V 3 bases short and J 4 bases short, with 12 bases between. CDR3 protein: CASSFVSGPETQYF. The CDR3 DNA is TGTGCCAGCAGCTTTGTCTCGGGTCCAGAGACCCAGTACTTC. The entire variable domain, with the rest obtained from reference TRBV7-2 and TRBJ2-5, is as follows: GAGVSQSPSNKVTEKGKDVELRCDPISGHTALYWYRQSLGQGLEFLIYFQGNSAPDKSGLPSDRFSAERTGGSVSTLTIQRTQQEDSAVYLCASSFVSGPETQYFGPGTRLLVL.

In DNA, the CDR3 is TGTGCCAGCAGTTCCGGACAGACTACCTATGGCTACACCTTC. Translation gives CASSSGQTTYGYTF. The J gene is TRBJ1-2, the V gene TRBV28, with D possibly matching TRBD1 (6 bases). The germline V gene encodes CDR1 MDHEN and CDR2 SYDVKM. This CDR3 comprises 14 residues. Trimming stripped 4 bases from V and 4 bases from J, with 13 bases between.

The count of this clone is one. V gene TRBV28 combines with J gene TRBJ2-3; 11 nucleotides align to TRBD2. CDR1 is MDHEN and CDR2 is SYDVKM in the germline V gene. V shed 4 bases, J shed 2 bases, and the junction held 2 bases outside the gene matches. The CDR3 is 15 residues long. In nucleotides, the CDR3 is TGTGCCAGCAGTTCACTAGCGGGGGACACAGATACGCAGTATTTT. Translation: CASSSLAGDTDTQYF. Full variable domain (outside the CDR3, taken from reference TRBV28 and TRBJ2-3): DVKVTQSSRYLVKRTGEKVFLECVQDMDHENMFWYRQDPGLGLRLIYFSYDVKMKEKGDIPEGYSVSREKKERFSLILESASTNQTSMYLCASSSLAGDTDTQYFGPGTRLTVL.

This clone was observed a handful of times. This sequence joins TRBV15 and TRBJ1-1; 8 nucleotides line up with TRBD1. The ends lost 0 bases at V and 1 base at J; junction bases unmatched: 4. The CDR3 covers 16 residues. Looked up from germline, CDR1 is LNHNV and CDR2 is YYDKDF (reference sequence). The CDR3 region is CATSRDVTGENTEAFF. In DNA form, the CDR3 reads TGTGCCACCAGCAGAGATGTGACAGGGGAGAACACTGAAGCTTTCTTT.

The chain combines TRBV5-6 with TRBJ2-5, with D perhaps TRBD2 (6 bases). The germline V gene has CDR1 SGHDT and CDR2 YYEEEE. V lost 1 base and J lost 4, with 14 bases in between. There are 15 residues in the CDR3. The CDR3 region has the DNA TGTGCCAGCAGCTTGACGGGAGCTGGTGGAGAGACCCAGTACTTC. Translating gives CASSLTGAGGETQYF.

The chain combines TRBV5-1 with TRBJ2-1, with 8 positions matching TRBD2. Germline V gene data show CDR1 as SGHRS and CDR2 as YFSETQ. Trimming removed 2 bases from V and 9 bases from J; junction bases left unmatched: 13. This CDR3 is 16 amino acids long. The CDR3, as DNA: TGCGCCAGCAGCTTCCGGGGACTAGTACAGGCGGGTGAGCAGTTCTTC. Its translation is CASSFRGLVQAGEQFF.

This chain links TRBV6-5 with TRBJ1-3, with unresolved D. The CDR3 contains 13 residues. The germline gives CDR1 MNHEY, CDR2 SVGAGI. V was clipped by 4 bases and J by 3 bases, with 7 bases between them. CDR3 in amino acids: CASSLAIGNTIYF. The CDR3 region has the DNA TGTGCCAGCAGTTTAGCCATTGGAAACACCATATATTTT.

There are a few counts of this clone. The rearrangement joins TRBV9 to TRBJ2-2; D may be TRBD1 (5 bases). The germline gives CDR1 SGDLS, CDR2 YYNGEE. With 4 bases removed from V and 2 bases from J, the gap between germline ends came to 12 bases. The CDR3 is 15 residues long. The CDR3 protein is CASSPQTVNTGELFF. In DNA, the CDR3 is TGTGCCAGCAGCCCCCAGACAGTTAACACCGGGGAGCTGTTTTTT.

This clone was recorded once. The gene calls are TRBV19 and TRBJ2-3, with 7 bases matching TRBD1. The CDR3 runs 12 residues. J lost 5 bases, V lost 10 bases, and 6 bases had no gene match. Germline V CDR1 and CDR2: LNHDA, SQIVND (reference sequence). CDR3: CATRRDRDTQYF. The CDR3 DNA is TGTGCCACCCGACGGGACAGAGATACGCAGTATTTT. The full variable domain, completed using reference TRBV19 and TRBJ2-3, is DGGITQSPKYLFRKEGQNVTLSCEQNLNHDAMYWYRQDPGQGLRLIYYSQIVNDFQKGDIAEGYSVSREKKESFPLTVTSAQKNPTAFYLCATRRDRDTQYFGPGTRLTVL.

The chain employs TRBV19 and TRBJ1-1, with D possibly matching TRBD1 (5 bases). CDR1 is LNHDA, CDR2 SQIVND, per germline (reference sequence). There are 18 residues in the CDR3. V was shortened by 6 bases and J by 1 base, with 24 bases between the two germline ends. CDR3 sequence reads: CASSPIGGKLLWNTEAFF. For the CDR3, the DNA is TGTGCCAGTAGCCCAATTGGGGGGAAGTTGTTGTGGAACACTGAAGCTTTCTTT. Together with reference TRBV19 and TRBJ1-1, the CDR3 gives the full variable domain: DGGITQSPKYLFRKEGQNVTLSCEQNLNHDAMYWYRQDPGQGLRLIYYSQIVNDFQKGDIAEGYSVSREKKESFPLTVTSAQKNPTAFYLCASSPIGGKLLWNTEAFFGQGTRLTVV.

The rearrangement links TRBV7-2 to TRBJ1-2; D call uncertain. This CDR3 has 12 residues. Trimming stripped 2 bases from V and 6 bases from J, with 7 bases between. Germline V gene data show CDR1 as SGHTA and CDR2 as FQGNSA. For the CDR3, the DNA is TGTGCCAGCAGCTTATTGGGAGATGGCTACACCTTC. Translating gives CASSLLGDGYTF.

This chain joins TRBV2 and TRBJ1-2; D call uncertain. This CDR3 spans 15 amino acids. V lost 6 bases, J lost 8 bases, and 22 bases lay in between. Germline loops: CDR1 SNHLY, CDR2 FYNNEI. Here the CDR3 DNA reads TGTGCCAGCAGCAACCTAATTCCGTCCCGGGTCGGCTACACCTTC. Its protein is CASSNLIPSRVGYTF.

The chain is built from TRBV28 and TRBJ2-7, with 7 bases aligning to TRBD1. From germline, CDR1 is MDHEN and CDR2 SYDVKM. Germline trimming cut 4 bases from V and 3 bases from J; bases unmatched to any gene: 9. The CDR3 has 15 residues. CDR3 nucleotide sequence: TGTGCCAGCAGTTCCCCGGTGGGACAGAGCTACGAGCAGTACTTC. Translation: CASSSPVGQSYEQYF.

This clone was counted a few times. The chain uses TRBV30 and TRBJ2-7; possible D gene TRBD2, 6 bases. Germline CDR1 and CDR2: GTSNPN and SVGIG (reference sequence). The CDR3 has 15 amino acids. Trimming took 3 bases from V and 6 from J, leaving 21 bases between them. The CDR3 nucleotides are TGTGCCTGGAGAACAACGGGAGCCCAGTTCGGCGAGCAGTACTTC. Protein: CAWRTTGAQFGEQYF.

V is TRBV9 and J is TRBJ2-7; maybe TRBD1 (5 bases). The CDR3 is made up of 15 amino acids. Trimming took off 3 bases at V and 2 bases at J, with 15 bases between the two ends. From germline, CDR1 is SGDLS and CDR2 YYNGEE. CDR3 DNA: TGTGCCAGCAGCGCAAGCCCAGGGCTCGCCTACGAGCAGTACTTC. Amino acids: CASSASPGLAYEQYF.